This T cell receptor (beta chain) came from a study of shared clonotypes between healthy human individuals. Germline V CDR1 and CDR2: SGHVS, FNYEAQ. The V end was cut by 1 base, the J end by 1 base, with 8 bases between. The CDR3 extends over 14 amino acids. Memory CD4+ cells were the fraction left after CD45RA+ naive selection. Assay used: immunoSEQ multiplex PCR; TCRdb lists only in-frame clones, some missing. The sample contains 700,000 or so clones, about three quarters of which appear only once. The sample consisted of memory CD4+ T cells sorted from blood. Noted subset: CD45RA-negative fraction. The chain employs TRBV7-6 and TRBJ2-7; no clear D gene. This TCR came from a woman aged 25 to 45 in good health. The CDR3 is CASSLGGRSYEQYF. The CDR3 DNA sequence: TGTGCCAGCAGCTTAGGGGGTCGGTCCTACGAGCAGTACTTC.